The T cell receptor beta chain described here comes from a study of cytomegalovirus exposure and HLA in healthy donors. Concerning this clone itself: Its antigen is not known.

Libraries were prepared by immunoSEQ multiplex PCR; TCRdb keeps only in-frame clonotypes and omits some of them. The sample consists of under 250,000 clones, 70% to 90% of them appearing once. Study-wide results and limits: As confirmed in vitro, three CMV-associated chains were specific for CMV antigens. In a later analysis, first-cohort TCR clusters were found to tend to co-occur in the 130 or so validation repertoires. Rare TCR sequences dominated, though some public TCRs recurred in many donors.

Per germline, CDR1 SGHTS and CDR2 YDEGEE. Between the trimmed V and J ends, which lost 4 bases and 3 bases, there was a span of 14 bases. This CDR3 comprises 14 residues. The sequence was collected from a woman under 30 in good health and CMV-seronegative. The rearrangement links TRBV5-8 to TRBJ2-7, with D possibly TRBD1 on 5 matching bases. The sequencing sample was made of PBMCs. The DNA of the CDR3 is TGTGCCAGCAGCCTCAGGACATGGGGCTACGAGCAGTACTTC. This encodes CASSLRTWGYEQYF. The entire variable domain, with the rest obtained from reference TRBV5-8 and TRBJ2-7, is as follows: EAGVTQSPTHLIKTRGQQATLRCSPISGHTSVYWYQQALGLGLQFLLWYDEGEERNRGNFPPRFSGRQFPNYSSELNVNALELEDSALYLCASSLRTWGYEQYFGPGTRLTVT.